Shown below are 15 T cell receptor beta chains from a single sample sequenced in a study of shared T cell receptors in the human thymus. Produced via immunoSEQ multiplex PCR; TCRdb's table is partial and in-frame only. Among under 850,000 clones listed, over 75% were seen once. This sample also belongs to another study, concerning human thymus T cells.

Sequencing was done on a sample of thymocytes. These receptors came from a boy under two years old with a congenital heart defect.

The chain links TRBV19 to TRBJ2-5, with D maybe TRBD2 (5 bases). The germline V and J ends were trimmed by 5 bases and 1 base, with 8 bases remaining between them. The CDR3 totals 13 residues. Looked up from germline, CDR1 is LNHDA and CDR2 is SQIVND (reference sequence). The CDR3 sequence is CASSRGTQETQYF. DNA of the CDR3: TGTGCCAGTAGTCGGGGAACCCAAGAGACCCAGTACTTC.

This chain uses TRBV14 with TRBJ2-2, with TRBD2 as a possible D gene (7 bases). CDR3 length: 17 amino acids. The V gene's germline CDR1 is SGHDN and CDR2 FVKESK. Trimming removed 4 bases from V and 1 base from J, with 16 bases in between. CDR3 bases: TGTGCCAGCAGCCCCGGACGAAGGGGGGGGAACACCGGGGAGCTGTTTTTT. As protein: CASSPGRRGGNTGELFF.

The rearrangement joins TRBV27 to TRBJ2-1, with a tentative D call TRBD2 (6 bases). Trimming shortened V by 6 bases and J by 5 bases, and 11 bases separated the two germline ends. The germline V gene encodes CDR1 MNHEY and CDR2 SMNVEV (reference sequence). CDR3 length equals 13 residues. The CDR3 protein is CASRAGTHNEQFF. The CDR3 DNA sequence: TGTGCCAGCAGGGCGGGGACTCACAATGAGCAGTTCTTC.

The rearrangement uses TRBV27 and TRBJ2-7; 7 positions agree with TRBD2. The junction had 18 bases not matched to a gene; V was cut back by 5 bases and J by 2 bases. Per the germline V gene, CDR1 is MNHEY and CDR2 is SMNVEV (reference sequence). This CDR3 has 18 amino acids. The CDR3 DNA sequence: TGTGCCAGCAGTCACCATACTAGCGACCAGATCGCACCCTACGAGCAGTACTTC. It specifies CASSHHTSDQIAPYEQYF.

The chain combines TRBV4-2 with TRBJ1-1; maybe TRBD1 (6 bases). Germline-derived CDR1 and CDR2 are LGHNA and YNFKEQ. This CDR3 spans 15 amino acids. With 2 bases removed from V and 0 bases from J, the gap between germline ends came to 10 bases. The CDR3 nucleotides are TGTGCCAGCAGCCAACTTACAGGGATGAACACTGAAGCTTTCTTT. Translating gives CASSQLTGMNTEAFF.

The V and J genes are TRBV21-1 and TRBJ1-2; TRBD1, as called in the table, went unchecked against the DNA. TRBV21-1 is annotated as a pseudogene. The CDR3 contains 18 residues. The CDR3 sequence: CASSKALGQGPHNYGYTF. CDR3 DNA: TGTGCCAGCAGCAAGGCCCTGGGACAGGGGCCGCATAACTATGGCTACACCTTC.

V is TRBV4-1 and J is TRBJ2-3; D might be TRBD2 (6 bases). Germline-derived CDR1 and CDR2 are MGHRA and YSYEKL. V dropped 0 bases and J dropped 8 bases, with 9 bases sitting between them. The CDR3 covers 13 residues. The DNA for the CDR3 is TGCGCCAGCAGCCAAGAGACTAGTGGTACGCAGTATTTT. It is translated as CASSQETSGTQYF.

This chain uses TRBV29-1 with TRBJ2-1; 9 bases agree with TRBD1. The CDR3 contains 13 residues. From germline, CDR1 is SQVTM and CDR2 ANQGSEA. V shed 6 bases and J 6 bases; nucleotides not matched to a gene: 6. The CDR3 reads CSVGTGQGNEQFF. The CDR3 region has the DNA TGCAGCGTCGGGACAGGGCAAGGCAATGAGCAGTTCTTC.

V gene TRBV4-3 combines with J gene TRBJ1-1; 7 bases agree with TRBD1. The germline V gene has CDR1 LGHNA and CDR2 YSLEER. The CDR3 contains 12 residues. Unmatched junction bases numbered 1, after V lost 4 bases and J lost 5 bases. The CDR3 nucleotides read TGCGCCAGCAGCCTACAGGGGACTGAAGCTTTCTTT. The encoded protein is CASSLQGTEAFF.

This rearrangement joins TRBV11-2 to TRBJ2-7; TRBD2 agrees at 8 bases. The germline V gene has CDR1 SGHAT and CDR2 FQNNGV. V lost 4 bases to trimming and J lost 1 base; unmatched junction nucleotides: 12. This CDR3 has 17 amino acids. CDR3 DNA sequence: TGTGCCAGCAGCTCTTATCCTGTCGGGGGGGAGTCCTACGAGCAGTACTTC. Amino acids: CASSSYPVGGESYEQYF.

The chain combines TRBV14 with TRBJ2-7, with TRBD2 matching over 13 bases. Germline V gene lookup returns CDR1 SGHDN and CDR2 FVKESK. The V and J ends lost 0 bases and 4 bases, in that order; junction bases with no gene match: 6. CDR3 length: 17 amino acids. CDR3 in amino acids: CASSQDTGLAGYYEQYF. The CDR3 DNA reads TGTGCCAGCAGCCAAGATACGGGACTAGCGGGGTATTACGAGCAGTACTTC.

This rearrangement joins TRBV9 to TRBJ2-3; no definite D call. Germline V lookup: CDR1 SGDLS, CDR2 YYNGEE. This CDR3 region has 13 residues. V dropped 4 bases and J dropped 0 bases, with 6 bases sitting between them. The CDR3 DNA follows: TGTGCCAGCAGCACTACTAGCACAGATACGCAGTATTTT. This codes for CASSTTSTDTQYF.

V is TRBV6-6 and J is TRBJ2-4; D uncertain. The CDR3 has 15 residues. V lost 2 bases and J 0 bases, leaving 8 bases between the germline ends. Germline V gene data show CDR1 as MNHNY and CDR2 as SVGAGI (reference sequence). For the CDR3, the DNA is TGTGCCAGCAGTTACGTCGCGTTAGCCAAAAACATTCAGTACTTC. Its protein product is CASSYVALAKNIQYF.

The chain has TRBV4-1 and TRBJ2-5; 8 positions match TRBD2. J gave up 5 bases and V 5 bases, and 13 bases lay outside the gene matches. The CDR3 is made up of 16 amino acids. Per the germline V gene, CDR1 is MGHRA and CDR2 is YSYEKL. CDR3 loop: CASSRTSSGTRETQYF. The CDR3 DNA reads TGCGCCAGCAGCAGGACTAGTAGCGGGACTAGGGAGACCCAGTACTTC.

The V gene is TRBV4-1, the J gene TRBJ1-1; 10 positions agree with TRBD1. Per germline, CDR1 MGHRA and CDR2 YSYEKL. Trimming removed 2 bases from V and 3 bases from J; junction bases left unmatched: 9. There are 17 residues in the CDR3. DNA of the CDR3: TGCGCCAGCAGCCAACAACCCAAGGACAGGGGGGACACTGAAGCTTTCTTT. It is translated as CASSQQPKDRGDTEAFF.